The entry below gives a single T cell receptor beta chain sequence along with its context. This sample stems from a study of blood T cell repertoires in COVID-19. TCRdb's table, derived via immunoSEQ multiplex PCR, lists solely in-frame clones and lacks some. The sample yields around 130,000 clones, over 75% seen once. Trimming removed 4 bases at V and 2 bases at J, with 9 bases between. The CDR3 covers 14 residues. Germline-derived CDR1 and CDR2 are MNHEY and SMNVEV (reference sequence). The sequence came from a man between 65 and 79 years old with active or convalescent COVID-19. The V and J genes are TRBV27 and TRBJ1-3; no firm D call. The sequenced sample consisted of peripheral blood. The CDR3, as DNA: TGTGCCAGCAGTTATTCCAGAACTGGAAACACCATATATTTT. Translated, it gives CASSYSRTGNTIYF.